The 27 T cell receptor beta chains below were found in one sample sequenced in a study of blood T cell repertoires in COVID-19. Some clones are missing from TCRdb's copy, which holds only in-frame ones; the method was immunoSEQ multiplex PCR. The table includes fewer than 300,000 clones, about nine tenths detected once. The source material was PBMCs or T cells enriched from blood (not recorded which). The receptors shown here come from a woman between 40 and 50 years old with acute COVID-19.

The chain uses TRBV5-1 and TRBJ2-1; 8 bases are a match to TRBD2. Germline CDR1 SGHRS, CDR2 YFSETQ. Trimming removed 6 bases from V and 8 bases from J; junction bases left unmatched: 7. The CDR3 has 13 residues. CDR3 in DNA: TGCGCCAGCACCCCCGGGACTAGATATGAGCAGTTCTTC. Encoded protein: CASTPGTRYEQFF.

The gene calls are TRBV2 and TRBJ2-1; the D gene is possibly TRBD2 (6 bases). The V gene's germline CDR1 is SNHLY and CDR2 FYNNEI. The ends were cut back, 2 bases at V and 15 bases at J, with 14 bases in the middle. The CDR3 covers 12 residues. CDR3 in DNA: TGTGCCAGCAGTGAAACTCCGCGGGGTAGGTTCTTC. It yields the protein CASSETPRGRFF. The full variable domain, completed using reference TRBV2 and TRBJ2-1, is EPEVTQTPSHQVTQMGQEVILRCVPISNHLYFYWYRQILGQKVEFLVSFYNNEISEKSEIFDDQFSVERPDGSNFTLKIRSTKLEDSAMYFCASSETPRGRFFGPGTRLTVL.

The chain links TRBV18 to TRBJ2-1; TRBD2 agrees at 8 bases. CDR3 length: 15 residues. Trimming cost V 5 bases and J 7 bases; bases outside gene matches: 10. Germline CDR1 KGHSH, CDR2 LQKENI. The CDR3 here is CASSSVGLGRNEQFF. The CDR3 nucleotides are TGTGCCAGCTCATCCGTGGGACTAGGTAGGAATGAGCAGTTCTTC.

In this sample, this clone turned up once. V and J are TRBV28 and TRBJ2-7; D possibly corresponds to TRBD2 (6 bases). Trimming shortened V by 4 bases and J by 0 bases, and 19 bases separated the two germline ends. CDR3 length equals 17 residues. The germline V gene encodes CDR1 MDHEN and CDR2 SYDVKM. The CDR3 DNA reads as TGTGCCAGCAGTTCCCCTCTCTCACTAGCCCTCTCCTACGAGCAGTACTTC. The encoded protein is CASSSPLSLALSYEQYF.

J is TRBJ2-2 and V is TRBV19, with TRBD2 as a possible D gene (5 bases). The CDR3 has 12 residues. V was cut by 6 bases and J by 7 bases, with 9 bases left in between. Germline-derived CDR1 and CDR2 are LNHDA and SQIVND (reference sequence). The CDR3: CASRRELGELFF. As DNA, the CDR3 is TGTGCCAGTAGACGGGAACTCGGGGAGCTGTTTTTT. Complete variable domain (other parts from reference TRBV19 and TRBJ2-2): DGGITQSPKYLFRKEGQNVTLSCEQNLNHDAMYWYRQDPGQGLRLIYYSQIVNDFQKGDIAEGYSVSREKKESFPLTVTSAQKNPTAFYLCASRRELGELFFGEGSRLTVL.

V gene TRBV4-3 combines with J gene TRBJ1-4; the match to TRBD1 covers 9 bases. The trim removed 5 bases at V and 5 bases at J, leaving 6 bases unmatched. The CDR3 spans 15 residues. Germline V lookup: CDR1 LGHNA, CDR2 YSLEER. CDR3 nucleotide sequence: TGCGCCAGCAGCTACAGGGGGCGGGAGAATGAAAAACTGTTTTTT. Protein: CASSYRGRENEKLFF.

The chain is built from TRBV24-1 and TRBJ2-1; 10 bases agree with TRBD2. The CDR3 extends over 17 amino acids. V gave up 1 base and J gave up 0 bases; unmatched junction bases: 2. From germline, CDR1 is KGHDR and CDR2 SFDVKD. In DNA, the CDR3 is TGTGCCACCAGTGATTTTGCTAGCGGGAGCTCCTACAATGAGCAGTTCTTC. This sequence encodes CATSDFASGSSYNEQFF.

The V and J genes are TRBV7-2 and TRBJ2-1, with 10 bases that match TRBD1. The CDR3 covers 16 residues. Trimming cost V 0 bases and J 7 bases; bases outside gene matches: 6. In germline, CDR1 is SGHTA, CDR2 FQGNSA. This CDR3 is CASSLAFGTGANEQFF. CDR3 in DNA: TGTGCCAGCAGCTTAGCGTTCGGGACAGGGGCTAATGAGCAGTTCTTC. Looking up the rest from reference TRBV7-2 and TRBJ2-1 gives the full variable domain: GAGVSQSPSNKVTEKGKDVELRCDPISGHTALYWYRQSLGQGLEFLIYFQGNSAPDKSGLPSDRFSAERTGGSVSTLTIQRTQQEDSAVYLCASSLAFGTGANEQFFGPGTRLTVL.

The gene calls are TRBV7-2 and TRBJ2-6, with a weak D call TRBD2 (5 bases). The CDR3 spans 15 residues. Trimming cost V 3 bases and J 0 bases, with 6 bases left between them. Looked up from germline, CDR1 is SGHTA and CDR2 is FQGNSA. CDR3 region: CASSLRASGANVLTF. CDR3 sequence (DNA): TGTGCCAGCAGCTTGAGGGCCTCTGGGGCCAACGTCCTGACTTTC.

V is TRBV9 and J is TRBJ1-3, with D possibly matching TRBD1 (5 bases). The CDR3 loop spans 14 amino acids. The germline CDR1 and CDR2 sequences are SGDLS and YYNGEE. V was clipped by 4 bases and J by 0 bases, with 8 bases between them. For the CDR3, the DNA is TGTGCCAGCAGCAGACAGAGCTCTGGAAACACCATATATTTT. Amino acid sequence: CASSRQSSGNTIYF.

The genes are TRBV5-4 and TRBJ2-7, with 7 bases lining up with TRBD1. The V and J ends lost 1 base and 7 bases, in that order; junction bases with no gene match: 8. Germline CDR1 SGHNT, CDR2 YYREEE (reference sequence). The CDR3 has 14 amino acids. This CDR3 reads CASSLIEGAREQYF. CDR3 DNA sequence: TGTGCCAGCAGCTTGATTGAGGGGGCGAGGGAGCAGTACTTC. The full variable domain, rest sourced from reference TRBV5-4 and TRBJ2-7, is ETGVTQSPTHLIKTRGQQVTLRCSSQSGHNTVSWYQQALGQGPQFIFQYYREEENGRGNFPPRFSGLQFPNYSSELNVNALELDDSALYLCASSLIEGAREQYFGPGTRLTVT.

V usage is TRBV5-1 and J usage is TRBJ1-3; D gene ambiguous. V lost 4 bases, J lost 0 bases, and 14 bases lay in between. This CDR3 has 16 amino acids. From germline, CDR1 is SGHRS and CDR2 YFSETQ. For the CDR3, the DNA is TGCGCCAGCAGCCCATCCGACTCAAGCTCTGGAAACACCATATATTTT. This codes for CASSPSDSSSGNTIYF.

Here the CDR3 DNA reads TGTGCCAGCAGTTACAAGAATGAGCAGTTCTTC. It codes for CASSYKNEQFF. This chain joins TRBV28 and TRBJ2-1; D ambiguous. Trimming pared 4 bases from V and 7 bases from J, leaving 5 bases between. The CDR3 has 11 amino acids. Germline loops: CDR1 MDHEN, CDR2 SYDVKM. Full variable domain (outside the CDR3, taken from reference TRBV28 and TRBJ2-1): DVKVTQSSRYLVKRTGEKVFLECVQDMDHENMFWYRQDPGLGLRLIYFSYDVKMKEKGDIPEGYSVSREKKERFSLILESASTNQTSMYLCASSYKNEQFFGPGTRLTVL.

V usage is TRBV19 and J usage is TRBJ1-6; the D is unclear. Germline loops: CDR1 LNHDA, CDR2 SQIVND (reference sequence). The CDR3 sequence is 19 residues long. The germline V and J ends were trimmed by 2 bases and 0 bases, with 17 bases remaining between them. CDR3 DNA sequence: TGTGCCAGTAGTATATCGGGATTTTTCGAAAGCTCCTATAATTCACCCCTCCACTTT. Its translation is CASSISGFFESSYNSPLHF.

V is TRBV27 and J is TRBJ1-1; maybe TRBD1 (6 bases). Germline V gives CDR1 MNHEY, CDR2 SMNVEV (reference sequence). This CDR3 comprises 14 residues. The germline V and J ends were trimmed by 6 bases and 4 bases, with 15 bases remaining between them. CDR3 bases: TGTGCCAGCAGCCTGAGGGGGATGGTCACTGAAGCTTTCTTT. It codes for CASSLRGMVTEAFF.

The J gene is TRBJ2-7, the V gene TRBV4-2; 12 nucleotides match TRBD2. In germline, CDR1 is LGHNA, CDR2 YNFKEQ. The junction had 4 bases not matched to a gene; V was cut back by 1 base and J by 3 bases. This CDR3 spans 16 amino acids. This CDR3 is CASSQVGTSGYYEQYF. The CDR3, as DNA: TGTGCCAGCAGCCAAGTGGGGACTAGCGGGTACTACGAGCAGTACTTC.

This sequence joins TRBV30 and TRBJ1-5, with D uncertain. The CDR3 covers 13 residues. Germline loops: CDR1 GTSNPN, CDR2 SVGIG (reference sequence). V lost 0 bases and J 7 bases, leaving 10 bases between the germline ends. The CDR3 nucleotides are TGTGCCTGGAGTGTGAGGGATCAACAGCCCCAGCATTTT. It translates to CAWSVRDQQPQHF.

The chain couples TRBV4-3 to TRBJ2-5; 7 nucleotides agree with TRBD2. Trimming at V came to 1 base and at J to 2 bases, leaving 7 bases not matched to a gene. The CDR3 is 16 amino acids. The germline V gene has CDR1 LGHNA and CDR2 YSLEER. The CDR3 sequence is CASSQGTGGGQETQYF. The CDR3 DNA follows: TGCGCCAGCAGCCAAGGGACTGGCGGGGGTCAAGAGACCCAGTACTTC.

The rearrangement joins TRBV5-6 to TRBJ2-4; TRBD1 might be the D (5 bases). Germline CDR1 and CDR2: SGHDT and YYEEEE. The CDR3 sequence is 16 residues long. V was shortened by 0 bases and J by 0 bases, with 10 bases between the two germline ends. CDR3 sequence (DNA): TGTGCCAGCAGCTTGGCTCGACAGTTAGCCAAAAACATTCAGTACTTC. Translation: CASSLARQLAKNIQYF.

The rearrangement uses TRBV7-2 and TRBJ2-1, with 10 bases matching TRBD2. In germline, CDR1 is SGHTA, CDR2 FQGNSA. CDR3 length: 14 residues. V gave up 4 bases and J gave up 5 bases; unmatched junction bases: 2. CDR3 sequence: CASSSLAGDNEQFF. CDR3 in DNA: TGTGCCAGCAGCTCCCTAGCGGGAGACAATGAGCAGTTCTTC.

V usage is TRBV4-2 and J usage is TRBJ2-1; TRBD1 might be the D (6 bases). The CDR3 is 15 residues long. Trimming left V 3 bases short and J 8 bases short, with 17 bases between. Germline CDR1 LGHNA, CDR2 YNFKEQ. CDR3 DNA sequence: TGTGCCAGCAGCCACACCGGGACAACGAACGATGAGCAGTTCTTC. This encodes CASSHTGTTNDEQFF.

The chain combines TRBV18 with TRBJ2-5, with 8 bases matching TRBD2. The CDR3 is made up of 13 amino acids. Unmatched junction bases numbered 1, after V lost 2 bases and J lost 5 bases. CDR1 is KGHSH, CDR2 LQKENI, per germline. This chain's CDR3 is CASSPGLAETQYF. The DNA of the CDR3 is TGTGCCAGCTCACCAGGACTAGCTGAGACCCAGTACTTC.

The rearrangement uses TRBV25-1 and TRBJ1-2; 11 bases align to TRBD1. V was clipped by 3 bases and J by 8 bases; unmatched bases: 8. The length of the CDR3 is 15 residues. Germline CDR1 MGHDK, CDR2 SYGVNS. CDR3 bases: TGTGCCAGCAGTGAGCCCGGACAGGGGGCGCGAGGCTACACCTTC. Protein: CASSEPGQGARGYTF.

J is TRBJ2-1 and V is TRBV5-1; TRBD1 is a possible D gene (6 bases). The CDR3 is 14 amino acids. Per the germline V gene, CDR1 is SGHRS and CDR2 is YFSETQ. The V end was cut by 7 bases, the J end by 1 base, with 12 bases between. CDR3 bases: TGCGCCAGCCGCTCAGGACAGTCCTACAATGAGCAGTTCTTC. It codes for CASRSGQSYNEQFF.

J is TRBJ2-5 and V is TRBV29-1; tentatively, D is TRBD2 (6 bases). CDR1 and CDR2 (germline): SQVTM, ANQGSEA. CDR3 size: 12 residues. V lost 3 bases and J 4 bases, leaving 9 bases between the germline ends. Here the CDR3 reads CSVDVGGETQYF. The CDR3, as DNA: TGCAGCGTTGATGTGGGGGGAGAGACCCAGTACTTC.

This rearrangement joins TRBV5-4 to TRBJ2-3; 11 nucleotides agree with TRBD2. CDR1 and CDR2 (germline): SGHNT, YYREEE (reference sequence). V trimming: 4 bases; J trimming: 2 bases; junction bases outside the gene matches: 6. The CDR3 covers 16 residues. DNA of the CDR3: TGTGCCAGCAGCCCCCTTAGCGGGAGGGTCACAGATACGCAGTATTTT. The encoded protein is CASSPLSGRVTDTQYF.

The genes are TRBV27 and TRBJ2-7, with TRBD1 identical over 12 bases. The V gene's germline CDR1 is MNHEY and CDR2 SMNVEV (reference sequence). The CDR3 contains 14 residues. Trimming cost V 3 bases and J 6 bases; bases outside gene matches: 3. In nucleotides, the CDR3 is TGTGCCAGCAGTTTCGGGACAGGGGGCGGCGAGCAGTACTTC. This gives the protein CASSFGTGGGEQYF.